This is a list of T cell receptor beta chains from one sample in a study of CD8 T cells in ankylosing spondylitis. MiXCR, run by TCRdb on the 5' RACE reads, gives a single entry per CDR3 protein. This sample has around 320,000 distinct CDR3 sequences; about a fifth occur once, and the top ten carry roughly 3.6%. The sequenced sample was blood, either unsorted or a sorted T cell fraction (not recorded which). The source is a female donor with ankylosing spondylitis or in good health (not recorded which). Both conserved end residues are part of each CDR3. Fields, in order: D gene, V gene, clone size, J gene, CDR3 DNA, CDR3 protein. D genes are given only for firm matches. Clone size, where shown, is once, few, many, or a class for clones that have expanded.

d_gene: .; v_gene: TRBV3-1; abundance: many; j_gene: TRBJ2-7; CDR3nt: TGTGCCAGCAGCCGGGGACGCTCGCAGTACTTC; CDR3aa: CASSRGRSQYF
d_gene: TRBD1; v_gene: TRBV20-1; abundance: few; j_gene: TRBJ2-5; CDR3nt: TGCAGTGCTAGGAAACCCGGGACAGGGGTCGCGGAGACCCAGTACTTC; CDR3aa: CSARKPGTGVAETQYF
d_gene: .; v_gene: TRBV12-3/TRBV12-4; abundance: .; j_gene: TRBJ1-2; CDR3nt: TGTGCCAGCAGTTTCGAGATCAACTATGGCTACACCTTC; CDR3aa: CASSFEINYGYTF
d_gene: .; v_gene: TRBV4-3; abundance: few; j_gene: TRBJ1-3; CDR3nt: TGCGCCAGCAGCCAAGATTTCCGGTACTCTGGAAACACCATATATTTT; CDR3aa: CASSQDFRYSGNTIYF
d_gene: TRBD2; v_gene: TRBV5-1; abundance: .; j_gene: TRBJ2-3; CDR3nt: TGCGCCAGCAGCCAAACGACTAGCGGGAGTACAGATACGCAGTATTTT; CDR3aa: CASSQTTSGSTDTQYF
d_gene: .; v_gene: TRBV7-9; abundance: many; j_gene: TRBJ1-5; CDR3nt: TGTGCCAGCAGCCTCCAGGACAGCCGTCAGCCCCAGCATTTT; CDR3aa: CASSLQDSRQPQHF
d_gene: .; v_gene: TRBV20-1; abundance: many; j_gene: TRBJ2-2; CDR3nt: TGCAGTGCTAGTACCGGGAGAAACACCGGGGAGCTGTTTTTT; CDR3aa: CSASTGRNTGELFF
d_gene: .; v_gene: TRBV13; abundance: few; j_gene: TRBJ1-2; CDR3nt: TGTGCCAGCAGCTTTCCCCCCGATGGAGACTATGGCTACACCTTC; CDR3aa: CASSFPPDGDYGYTF
d_gene: TRBD1; v_gene: TRBV9; abundance: .; j_gene: TRBJ1-2; CDR3nt: TGTGCCAGCAGCGCCGGGACAGGGCATCGCTATGGCTACACCTTC; CDR3aa: CASSAGTGHRYGYTF
d_gene: .; v_gene: TRBV24-1; abundance: few; j_gene: TRBJ2-1; CDR3nt: TGTGCCACCAGTGATGTACAGGGAGTTGTCGATGAGCAGTTCTTC; CDR3aa: CATSDVQGVVDEQFF
d_gene: TRBD2; v_gene: TRBV5-6; abundance: .; j_gene: TRBJ2-2; CDR3nt: TGTGCCAGCAGCCCCTTGGCTAGCGGTACCGGGGAGCTGTTTTTT; CDR3aa: CASSPLASGTGELFF
d_gene: .; v_gene: TRBV4-3; abundance: many; j_gene: TRBJ1-6; CDR3nt: TGCGCCAGCAGCCAAGTAGGCAGGGGAGAATCACCCCTCCACTTT; CDR3aa: CASSQVGRGESPLHF
d_gene: TRBD2; v_gene: TRBV6-5; abundance: few; j_gene: TRBJ2-7; CDR3nt: TGTGCCAGCAGTTCCTATCACCAGAGCGGACTAGCCTACGAGCAGTACTTC; CDR3aa: CASSSYHQSGLAYEQYF
d_gene: TRBD2; v_gene: TRBV9; abundance: few; j_gene: TRBJ2-1; CDR3nt: TGTGCCAGCAGCGTAGGGCGGGAGGGAGAGCAGTTCTTC; CDR3aa: CASSVGREGEQFF
d_gene: .; v_gene: TRBV9; abundance: .; j_gene: TRBJ2-5; CDR3nt: TGTGCCAGCAGCTCCCGCTGGGGGTCGGAGACCCAGTACTTC; CDR3aa: CASSSRWGSETQYF
d_gene: TRBD1; v_gene: TRBV5-1; abundance: .; j_gene: TRBJ2-5; CDR3nt: TGCGCCAGCAGCTTGAGGACAGGGGGACAAGAGACCCAGTACTTC; CDR3aa: CASSLRTGGQETQYF
d_gene: .; v_gene: TRBV20-1; abundance: .; j_gene: TRBJ1-5; CDR3nt: TGCAGTGCCCATCGGGGGGGGAATCAGCCCCAGCATTTT; CDR3aa: CSAHRGGNQPQHF
d_gene: .; v_gene: TRBV20-1; abundance: many; j_gene: TRBJ2-3; CDR3nt: TGCAGTGCTAGAGGATCGGGAAGAACGCAGTATTTT; CDR3aa: CSARGSGRTQYF
d_gene: TRBD1; v_gene: TRBV7-2; abundance: .; j_gene: TRBJ1-1; CDR3nt: TGTGCCAGCAGCACCCGACAGGGGGCAACTGAAGCTTTCTTT; CDR3aa: CASSTRQGATEAFF
d_gene: .; v_gene: TRBV5-1; abundance: few; j_gene: TRBJ2-1; CDR3nt: TGCGCCAGCAGCTTTGGGGGTCCGGGGAATGAGCAGTTCTTC; CDR3aa: CASSFGGPGNEQFF
d_gene: TRBD2; v_gene: TRBV29-1; abundance: many; j_gene: TRBJ2-7; CDR3nt: TGCAGCGTCAAAGGACTAGCGGGGTTCTACGAGCAGTACTTC; CDR3aa: CSVKGLAGFYEQYF
d_gene: .; v_gene: TRBV5-4; abundance: few; j_gene: TRBJ2-1; CDR3nt: TGTGCCAGCAGCTTTGAGCGTCGCACCATTTACAATGAGCAGTTCTTC; CDR3aa: CASSFERRTIYNEQFF